Shown below are 8 T cell receptor beta chains from a single sample sequenced in a study of T cell responses to AZD1222 COVID-19 vaccine listed by TCRdb under 2021. Library prep was done by the immunoSEQ multiplex PCR assay. The table comes from immuneACCESS by way of TCRdb, which keeps in-frame sequences with V and J called. Part of the clones is missing from these tables; in studies checked, under half for an unresolved V gene and the rest for unknown reasons. This sample holds about 79,000 clones; around 92% were observed only once. The top ten hold roughly 6.8% of the sample. In light of the paper, this sample's time point label describes: baseline before first vaccination. The treatment or condition label here, explained by the study, means: meningococcal conjugate vaccine given as trial control. The specimen comprised peripheral blood, sampled on day 0 of MenACWY control vaccination. The receptor set was obtained from an adult in good health.

The rearrangement uses TRBV5-1 and TRBJ1-4; 8 nucleotides align to TRBD1. The CDR3 length is 14 residues. Losses at the gene ends were 4 bases for V and 8 bases for J; bases not matched to a gene: 7. Germline V gene lookup returns CDR1 SGHRS and CDR2 YFSETQ. The CDR3 DNA is TGCGCCAGCAGCCCAGGACAGGGTTTCGAAAAACTGTTTTTT. Its translation: CASSPGQGFEKLFF.

The CDR3 DNA is TGCGCCAGCAGCCAATCATCAGGGACCGGGGCCTACGAGCAGTACTTC. Its protein product is CASSQSSGTGAYEQYF. The chain is built from TRBV4-3 and TRBJ2-7; D could derive from TRBD1 or TRBD2 (5 bases each). The V gene's germline CDR1 is LGHNA and CDR2 YSLEER. V was shortened by 2 bases and J by 2 bases, with 16 bases between the two germline ends. CDR3 length equals 16 residues.

The rearrangement uses TRBV7-2 and TRBJ2-7; 7 positions match TRBD1. In germline, CDR1 is SGHTA, CDR2 FQGNSA. The CDR3 has 14 amino acids. With 0 bases clipped from V and 2 bases from J, the junction kept 1 base outside the gene matches. The CDR3 DNA follows: TGTGCCAGCAGCTTAGCCGGGACAGCCTACGAGCAGTACTTC. Amino acid sequence: CASSLAGTAYEQYF.

V and J are TRBV27 and TRBJ2-1; 8 nucleotides match TRBD2. The CDR3 loop spans 14 amino acids. V was clipped by 5 bases and J by 9 bases; unmatched bases: 9. CDR1 is MNHEY, CDR2 SMNVEV, per germline (reference sequence). DNA of the CDR3: TGTGCCAGCAGTATTAGCGGGGCGCTTTTTGAGCAGTTCTTC. Its protein product is CASSISGALFEQFF.

The V call is TRBV19, the J call TRBJ1-1; maybe TRBD1 (5 bases). V lost 5 bases to trimming and J lost 1 base, with 11 bases between them. Germline V gene sequence: CDR1 LNHDA, CDR2 SQIVND (reference sequence). The CDR3 contains 14 residues. This chain's CDR3 is CASSSGRANTEAFF. The CDR3 coding sequence is TGTGCCAGTAGTTCAGGGCGGGCGAACACTGAAGCTTTCTTT.

This clone occurred once. V gene TRBV4-1 combines with J gene TRBJ1-1; 10 nucleotides agree with TRBD1. V lost 1 base to trimming and J lost 5 bases; unmatched junction nucleotides: 19. This CDR3 region has 20 residues. CDR1 MGHRA and CDR2 YSYEKL come from the germline V gene. The CDR3 protein is CASSQADWDRGIMEMTEAFF. For the CDR3, the DNA is TGCGCCAGCAGCCAAGCCGACTGGGACAGGGGTATCATGGAGATGACTGAAGCTTTCTTT.

The chain combines TRBV5-1 with TRBJ2-7; D is possibly TRBD1 (5 bases). Trimming took off 1 base at V and 5 bases at J, with 19 bases between the two ends. This CDR3 is built from 16 residues. The germline V gene encodes CDR1 SGHRS and CDR2 YFSETQ. In DNA, the CDR3 is TGCGCCAGCAGCTTGCGGGCCGATGGGGCAGTCGACGAGCAGTACTTC. This gives the protein CASSLRADGAVDEQYF.

This chain links TRBV3-1 (or the pseudogene TRBV3-2) with TRBJ1-5, with TRBD1 matching 10 bases. V was pared by 1 base and J by 0 bases, with 9 bases of the junction left unmatched. The CDR3 runs 19 residues. The germline CDR1 and CDR2 sequences are LGHDT and YNNKEL (reference sequence). DNA for the CDR3: TGTGCCAGCAGCCAAGCCGGGACAGGGGTCCTTTATAGCAATCAGCCCCAGCATTTT. It encodes CASSQAGTGVLYSNQPQHF.